The 23 T cell receptor beta chains presented below share a single source sample, sequenced in a study of spatial heterogeneity in lung cancer. General study results and limits: The study found that expanded intratumoral alpha and beta TCR counts tracked tumor mutation counts.

The time point is: sample taken at primary tumor resection. Their recognized antigens are unknown. TCRdb itself ran the 5' RACE reads through MiXCR, one entry per CDR3 protein. The sample carries roughly 9,000 distinct CDR3 sequences, about 6.5% recorded once. This specimen was lung tumor tissue, taken at surgery. These receptor sequences come from a male donor with early-stage non-small cell lung cancer.

This clonotype has a count of ten or more. As an off-target read in a library built for alpha chains, this beta chain has a frequency of little significance. The chain joins TRBV5-1 to TRBJ1-1, with D unresolved. This CDR3 contains 14 residues. Germline lookup yields CDR1 SGHRS and CDR2 YFSETQ. V shed 1 base and J shed 1 base, with 8 bases lying between them. The CDR3 sequence is CASSLRAGNTEAFF. For the CDR3, the DNA is TGCGCCAGCAGCTTGAGGGCAGGGAACACTGAAGCTTTCTTT. The full variable domain, with the rest looked up from reference TRBV5-1 and TRBJ1-1, is KAGVTQTPRYLIKTRGQQVTLSCSPISGHRSVSWYQQTPGQGLQFLFEYFSETQRNKGNFPGRFSGRQFSNSRSEMNVSTLELGDSALYLCASSLRAGNTEAFFGQGTRLTVV.

There are many counts of this clonotype. As an off-target read in a library built for alpha chains, this beta chain has a frequency of little significance. V gene TRBV7-6 combines with J gene TRBJ2-3; TRBD1 agrees at 10 bases. V was pared by 4 bases and J by 6 bases, with 4 bases of the junction left unmatched. The CDR3 is 14 residues long. Germline lookup yields CDR1 SGHVS and CDR2 FNYEAQ. The CDR3 reads CASSSGTGADTQYF. CDR3 nucleotide sequence: TGTGCCAGCAGCTCCGGGACAGGGGCCGATACGCAGTATTTT.

This clonotype has at least ten counts. Being off target in a library aimed at alpha chains, this beta chain has a size of little meaning. The chain recombines TRBV6-5 with TRBJ1-2; tentative D call: TRBD1 (5 bases). The length of the CDR3 is 14 residues. Trimming took off 6 bases at V and 2 bases at J, with 13 bases between the two ends. The germline CDR1 and CDR2 sequences are MNHEY and SVGAGI. The CDR3: CASRLSRENYGYTF. DNA for the CDR3: TGTGCCAGCAGACTTAGCAGGGAGAACTATGGCTACACCTTC.

With respect to this clonotype: This beta chain is a stray sequence in a library constructed for alpha chains; its clone size is not meaningful. The chain employs TRBV5-5 and TRBJ1-4, with a possible D match to TRBD1 (5 bases). CDR1 and CDR2 (germline): SGHKS, YYEKEE (reference sequence). V lost 4 bases to trimming and J lost 3 bases, with 13 bases between them. The CDR3 length is 15 residues. For the CDR3, the DNA is TGTGCCAGCAGCGGACTTGGGGGGTCTAATGAAAAACTGTTTTTT. Amino acids: CASSGLGGSNEKLFF. Full variable domain (outside the CDR3, taken from reference TRBV5-5 and TRBJ1-4): DAGVTQSPTHLIKTRGQQVTLRCSPISGHKSVSWYQQVLGQGPQFIFQYYEKEERGRGNFPDRFSARQFPNYSSELNVNALLLGDSALYLCASSGLGGSNEKLFFGSGTQLSVL.

This clonotype is labeled as medium-sized. Being off target in a library aimed at alpha chains, this beta chain has a size of little meaning. The chain joins TRBV20-1 to TRBJ2-1, with 14 bases lining up with TRBD2. J was trimmed by 4 bases and V by 6 bases; bases with no gene match: 5. Germline V CDR1 and CDR2: DFQATT, SNEGSKA (reference sequence). This CDR3 is built from 15 residues. The DNA for the CDR3 is TGCAGTGCCCTTGGACTAGCGGGAGGATACAATGAGCAGTTCTTC. Its protein is CSALGLAGGYNEQFF.

This clonotype qualifies as medium-sized. This beta chain is off target for a library built for alpha chains, so its abundance means little. V gene TRBV3-1 combines with J gene TRBJ2-3, with 8 bases aligning to TRBD2. V was clipped by 0 bases and J by 2 bases; unmatched bases: 4. Germline CDR1 LGHDT, CDR2 YNNKEL (reference sequence). The CDR3 has 16 residues. CDR3 in DNA: TGTGCCAGCAGCCAAGAGGTAGCGGGGTACACAGATACGCAGTATTTT. It codes for CASSQEVAGYTDTQYF.

This clonotype was counted ten times or more. Because the library targeted alpha chains, this beta chain is an off-target read whose size means little. The rearrangement joins TRBV19 to TRBJ2-2; TRBD1 agrees at 8 bases. This CDR3 comprises 14 residues. Germline CDR1 and CDR2: LNHDA and SQIVND (reference sequence). V trimming: 9 bases; J trimming: 0 bases; junction bases outside the gene matches: 3. As DNA, the CDR3 is TGTGCCAGCCAGGACAGGGCGAACACCGGGGAGCTGTTTTTT. This codes for CASQDRANTGELFF.

This clonotype came up many times. As an off-target read in a library built for alpha chains, this beta chain has a frequency of little significance. The rearrangement links TRBV7-2 to TRBJ1-1; D unresolved. The CDR3 spans 12 residues. V lost 2 bases to trimming and J lost 6 bases, with 7 bases between them. Germline CDR1 reads SGHTA; CDR2 reads FQGNSA. In DNA form, the CDR3 reads TGTGCCAGCAGCTTACGTATCGCTGAAGCTTTCTTT. Translated, it gives CASSLRIAEAFF.

This clonotype has ten or more counts. The library was prepared for alpha chains; this beta chain is a stray read, so its frequency means little. The chain joins TRBV27 to TRBJ1-1; the D gene is possibly TRBD1 (5 bases). CDR1 and CDR2 from the germline V gene are MNHEY and SMNVEV (reference sequence). Trimming took off 2 bases at V and 0 bases at J, with 16 bases between the two ends. This CDR3 has 17 residues. DNA of the CDR3: TGTGCCAGCAGTTTAGCCCCAGGGATCGGGGTGAACACTGAAGCTTTCTTT. This translates into CASSLAPGIGVNTEAFF.

This clonotype is labeled as medium-sized (0.01 to 0.1%). A library made for alpha chains picked up this beta chain off target, so its size means little. This chain joins TRBV20-1 and TRBJ1-1; perhaps TRBD1 as D (5 bases). The germline V gene encodes CDR1 DFQATT and CDR2 SNEGSKA (reference sequence). Trimming stripped 7 bases from V and 1 base from J, with 13 bases between. The CDR3 runs to 13 residues. This CDR3 reads CSVPGRSNTEAFF. In DNA, the CDR3 is TGCAGTGTTCCGGGACGGTCGAACACTGAAGCTTTCTTT.

There are many counts of this clonotype. For a library built for alpha chains, this beta chain is a stray read; little rests on its size. The chain joins TRBV7-9 to TRBJ1-6; 9 bases fit TRBD1. CDR3 length: 16 residues. V was pared by 5 bases and J by 7 bases, with 9 bases of the junction left unmatched. Germline lookup yields CDR1 SEHNR and CDR2 FQNEAQ (reference sequence). This CDR3 is CASSTVNRGLNSPLHF. The CDR3 nucleotides read TGTGCCAGCAGCACTGTAAACAGGGGGCTGAATTCACCCCTCCACTTT.

This clonotype was seen ten or more times. In a library made to pick up alpha chains, this beta chain is a stray read with a size that means little. CDR3 residues: CSSGSPRGEQPQHF. As DNA, the CDR3 is TGCAGTTCTGGGTCCCCAAGGGGGGAACAGCCCCAGCATTTT. V and J are TRBV20-1 and TRBJ1-5; D possibly corresponds to TRBD1 (6 bases). V shed 8 bases and J shed 7 bases, with 21 bases lying between them. CDR3 length: 14 residues. The germline CDR1 and CDR2 sequences are DFQATT and SNEGSKA (reference sequence).

Of note for this clonotype: This beta chain is off target for a library built for alpha chains, so its abundance means little. J is TRBJ2-7 and V is TRBV20-1; 7 bases match TRBD1. The germline V gene encodes CDR1 DFQATT and CDR2 SNEGSKA (reference sequence). Losses at the gene ends were 3 bases for V and 2 bases for J; bases not matched to a gene: 4. This CDR3 has 13 residues. This chain's CDR3 is CSASPGQTYEQYF. As DNA, the CDR3 is TGCAGTGCTAGCCCGGGACAGACCTACGAGCAGTACTTC.

Ten or more counts support this clonotype. This beta chain was picked up by a library intended for alpha chains and is off target, so its count carries little meaning. This chain uses TRBV12-3 or TRBV12-4 with TRBJ2-3; TRBD2 agrees at 11 bases. J gave up 2 bases and V 5 bases, and 9 bases lay outside the gene matches. CDR3 length: 17 amino acids. CDR3 nucleotide sequence: TGTGCCAGCAGTCCCCTAGCGGGGGGCGGGGTCACAGATACGCAGTATTTT. Its protein product is CASSPLAGGGVTDTQYF.

The sample holds many counts of this clonotype. Within a library made for alpha chains, this beta chain is off target, and its count is uninformative. This chain connects TRBV19 to TRBJ1-2; D call uncertain. The CDR3 is made up of 14 amino acids. Trimming removed 2 bases at V and 4 bases at J, with 11 bases between. Germline V gives CDR1 LNHDA, CDR2 SQIVND (reference sequence). This chain's CDR3 is CASSIKAGGYGYTF. Written as DNA, the CDR3 is TGTGCCAGTAGTATAAAAGCGGGCGGCTATGGCTACACCTTC.

The table lists this clonotype with many counts. Little can be read into the size of this beta chain, an off-target read in a library designed for alpha chains. The chain combines TRBV12-3 or TRBV12-4 with TRBJ2-3; 13 bases align to TRBD2. V was clipped by 3 bases and J by 2 bases; unmatched bases: 5. This CDR3 spans 17 amino acids. CDR3 amino acids: CASSLGLAGRFTDTQYF. DNA of the CDR3: TGTGCCAGCAGTTTGGGACTAGCGGGAAGATTCACAGATACGCAGTATTTT.

This clonotype was counted many times. A library made for alpha chains picked up this beta chain off target, so its size means little. This rearrangement joins TRBV20-1 to TRBJ2-3, with D perhaps TRBD2 (6 bases). CDR1 is DFQATT, CDR2 SNEGSKA, per germline (reference sequence). V lost 3 bases and J lost 3, with 10 bases in between. The CDR3 has 13 amino acids. The CDR3, as DNA: TGCAGTGCTAGTCCTGCGGGGACAGATACGCAGTATTTT. Its translation is CSASPAGTDTQYF.

With respect to this clonotype: A junction boundary mismatches the germline segment, possibly from a read error. This beta chain is off target for a library built for alpha chains, so its abundance means little. The chain has TRBV7-7 and TRBJ1-4; 8 nucleotides line up with TRBD1. CDR1 and CDR2 from the germline V gene are SSHAT and FNYEAQ (reference sequence). The CDR3 is 14 amino acids. CDR3 sequence (DNA): TGTGCTAGCAGCCAGGGACAGGATAATGAAAAACTGTTTTTT. Encoded protein: CASSQGQDNEKLFF.

The table lists this clonotype with many counts. This beta chain is off target for a library built for alpha chains, so its abundance means little. This chain uses TRBV20-1 with TRBJ1-1; D is perhaps TRBD1 (5 bases). V lost 3 bases and J 1 base, leaving 15 bases between the germline ends. CDR1 DFQATT and CDR2 SNEGSKA come from the germline V gene (reference sequence). The CDR3 sequence is 15 residues long. CDR3 sequence reads: CSASPFAGTNTEAFF. CDR3 nucleotides: TGCAGTGCTAGCCCCTTTGCAGGGACGAACACTGAAGCTTTCTTT.

This clonotype was observed at least ten times. A library made for alpha chains picked up this beta chain off target, so its size means little. The CDR3 protein is CASSYPQNSNQPQHF. CDR3 nucleotides: TGTGCCAGCAGTTACCCCCAAAATAGCAATCAGCCCCAGCATTTT. J is TRBJ1-5 and V is TRBV6-6, with D hard to call. Germline CDR1 reads MNHNY; CDR2 reads SVGAGI (reference sequence). V lost 2 bases and J lost 0, with 8 bases in between. The CDR3 is 15 amino acids.

This clonotype was seen at least ten times. This beta chain is an off-target read within a library intended for alpha chains, so its frequency means little. As DNA, the CDR3 is TGCAGTGCTAGAGCCCCGGACAGGCAAAGGCGCACAGATACGCAGTATTTT. Its protein product is CSARAPDRQRRTDTQYF. V usage is TRBV20-1 and J usage is TRBJ2-3; 7 bases align to TRBD1. The trim removed 1 base at V and 1 base at J, leaving 11 bases unmatched. The CDR3 is made up of 17 amino acids. Germline lookup yields CDR1 DFQATT and CDR2 SNEGSKA (reference sequence).

The sample holds many counts of this clonotype. As an off-target read in a library built for alpha chains, this beta chain has a frequency of little significance. The chain has TRBV27 and TRBJ2-2; either TRBD1 or TRBD2 may supply D (5 bases each). Trimming took off 6 bases at V and 4 bases at J, with 9 bases between the two ends. Germline V gives CDR1 MNHEY, CDR2 SMNVEV (reference sequence). The CDR3 has 13 amino acids. The CDR3 sequence: CASRGTPTGELFF. The DNA for the CDR3 is TGTGCCAGCAGGGGGACCCCCACCGGGGAGCTGTTTTTT.

This clonotype was recorded many times. Because this beta chain is a stray read in a library intended to capture alpha chains, its abundance should not be given much weight. This sequence joins TRBV20-1 and TRBJ1-4; possibly TRBD1 for D (6 bases). V was trimmed by 3 bases and J by 1 base, leaving 9 bases between them. The CDR3 is 14 residues long. The germline V gene encodes CDR1 DFQATT and CDR2 SNEGSKA (reference sequence). The CDR3 coding sequence is TGCAGTGCTAGCAGGGGAGGAACTAATGAAAAACTGTTTTTT. It specifies CSASRGGTNEKLFF.